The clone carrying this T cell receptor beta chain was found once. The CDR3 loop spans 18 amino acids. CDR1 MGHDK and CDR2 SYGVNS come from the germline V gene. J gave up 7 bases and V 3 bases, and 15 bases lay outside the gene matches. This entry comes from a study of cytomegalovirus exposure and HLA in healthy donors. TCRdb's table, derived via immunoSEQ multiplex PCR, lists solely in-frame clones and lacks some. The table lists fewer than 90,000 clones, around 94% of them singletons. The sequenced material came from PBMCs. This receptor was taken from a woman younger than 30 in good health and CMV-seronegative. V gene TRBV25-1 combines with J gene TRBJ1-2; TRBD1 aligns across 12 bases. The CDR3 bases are TGTGCCAGCAGTGACACCGGGACAGGGGGCGCCCGCAGTGTTGGCTACACCTTC. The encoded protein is CASSDTGTGGARSVGYTF.